A single sample gave rise to the 16 T cell receptor beta chains below, sequenced in a study of identical twins. One entry per CDR3 protein, called by TCRdb with MiXCR from the 5' RACE reads. The table includes about 520,000 distinct CDR3 sequences, about 20% detected once. This same sample was also part of a study on T cells expressing NK-cell markers.

The source material was CD4+ T cells sorted from blood. The receptors derive from a woman between 18 and 29 years old in good health.

The sample holds a few counts of this clonotype. The chain uses TRBV5-6 and TRBJ2-4, with D possibly matching TRBD2 (5 bases). The CDR3 extends over 17 amino acids. V was cut by 4 bases and J by 1 base, with 18 bases left in between. Germline V gene data show CDR1 as SGHDT and CDR2 as YYEEEE. The CDR3 region has the DNA TGTGCCAGCAGCCCCTCCCGTCGGGGAGACGCCAAAAACATTCAGTACTTC. It codes for CASSPSRRGDAKNIQYF.

This clonotype has just a few counts. The gene calls are TRBV10-2 and TRBJ2-7, with TRBD2 identical over 7 bases. V lost 4 bases to trimming and J lost 2 bases; unmatched junction nucleotides: 14. CDR3 size: 17 residues. In germline, CDR1 is WSHSY, CDR2 SAAADI. The CDR3 coding sequence is TGCGCCAGCAGTGTTATGGAGGGGCTAGCGGAGACCTACGAGCAGTACTTC. Its translation is CASSVMEGLAETYEQYF.

This chain links TRBV6-6 with TRBJ1-1; no definite D call. This CDR3 is 13 amino acids long. Trimming took 6 bases from V and 1 from J, leaving 9 bases between them. Germline V gene lookup returns CDR1 MNHNY and CDR2 SVGAGI (reference sequence). The CDR3 loop reads CASRGRANTEAFF. Written as DNA, the CDR3 is TGTGCCAGCAGAGGACGGGCGAACACTGAAGCTTTCTTT.

This chain joins TRBV19 and TRBJ2-2, with D unresolved. Trimming left V 4 bases short and J 6 bases short, with 9 bases between. CDR1 is LNHDA, CDR2 SQIVND, per germline (reference sequence). CDR3 length equals 13 residues. CDR3 region: CASSTPSAGELFF. The CDR3 DNA reads as TGTGCCAGTAGTACGCCGTCGGCCGGGGAGCTGTTTTTT.

This clonotype was seen just once. V is TRBV2 and J is TRBJ1-2; perhaps TRBD1 as D (6 bases). Germline CDR1 is SNHLY and CDR2 is FYNNEI. The V gene lost 6 bases and the J gene lost 0 bases, with 11 bases spanning the gap. The CDR3 loop spans 14 amino acids. CDR3 bases: TGTGCCAGCAGGCGGGACACCGCTAACTATGGCTACACCTTC. This encodes CASRRDTANYGYTF. The variable domain in full, completed from reference TRBV2 and TRBJ1-2, reads EPEVTQTPSHQVTQMGQEVILRCVPISNHLYFYWYRQILGQKVEFLVSFYNNEISEKSEIFDDQFSVERPDGSNFTLKIRSTKLEDSAMYFCASRRDTANYGYTFGSGTRLTVV.

A few counts support this clonotype. V and J are TRBV24-1 and TRBJ1-1, with D possibly being TRBD1 (5 bases). From germline, CDR1 is KGHDR and CDR2 SFDVKD. The CDR3 totals 14 residues. V was cut by 6 bases and J by 2 bases, with 12 bases left in between. In DNA, the CDR3 is TGTGCCACCAGTCAAACGTGGGGCAACACTGAAGCTTTCTTT. Its protein is CATSQTWGNTEAFF.

This clonotype was counted many times. This chain joins TRBV29-1 and TRBJ2-5; 8 nucleotides agree with TRBD1. Germline CDR1 is SQVTM and CDR2 is ANQGSEA. V trimming: 7 bases; J trimming: 4 bases; junction bases outside the gene matches: 5. CDR3 length: 12 residues. Here the CDR3 reads CSAIDRGETQYF. The CDR3 nucleotides are TGCAGCGCAATCGACAGGGGAGAGACCCAGTACTTC.

V usage is TRBV20-1 and J usage is TRBJ2-4; TRBD1 agrees at 7 bases. This CDR3 contains 19 residues. The J segment lost 0 bases and the V segment lost 0 bases, leaving 14 bases of the junction unmatched. Germline V gene data show CDR1 as DFQATT and CDR2 as SNEGSKA (reference sequence). The CDR3 bases are TGCAGTGCTAGAGAGTTAGAAGGTGCCGGGACAGTAGCCAAAAACATTCAGTACTTC. Residues: CSARELEGAGTVAKNIQYF.

This chain connects TRBV5-1 to TRBJ2-5; D perhaps matches TRBD2 (5 bases). Per germline, CDR1 SGHRS and CDR2 YFSETQ. Trimming removed 1 base at V and 4 bases at J, with 14 bases between. The CDR3 is 15 residues long. The CDR3 loop is CASSLTRLAGETQYF. The CDR3 nucleotides read TGCGCCAGCAGCTTGACACGTCTTGCGGGAGAGACCCAGTACTTC.

This clonotype turned up a few times. This chain connects TRBV11-2 to TRBJ1-1; D is unclear. Germline V gene data show CDR1 as SGHAT and CDR2 as FQNNGV. V was pared by 5 bases and J by 11 bases, with 24 bases between. The CDR3 has 15 amino acids. The CDR3 region has the DNA TGTGCCAGCAGCCCCCAGGATATCAGGACCCGACCGGCTTTCTTT. Translation gives CASSPQDIRTRPAFF. The full variable domain, rest sourced from reference TRBV11-2 and TRBJ1-1, is EAGVAQSPRYKIIEKRQSVAFWCNPISGHATLYWYQQILGQGPKLLIQFQNNGVVDDSQLPKDRFSAERLKGVDSTLKIQPAKLEDSAVYLCASSPQDIRTRPAFFGQGTRLTVV.

The rearrangement uses TRBV6-2 or TRBV6-3 and TRBJ1-2, with 12 bases fitting TRBD1. V shed 6 bases, J shed 8 bases, and the junction held 10 bases outside the gene matches. Germline-derived CDR1 and CDR2 are MNHEY and SVGEGT. The CDR3 sequence is 15 residues long. The CDR3 coding sequence is TGTGCCAGCAGCCCTCCGGGACAGGGGGCCGAGGGCTACACCTTC. Translation gives CASSPPGQGAEGYTF.

This rearrangement joins TRBV20-1 to TRBJ1-2; 9 bases line up with TRBD1. Germline-derived CDR1 and CDR2 are DFQATT and SNEGSKA (reference sequence). Germline trimming cut 4 bases from V and 4 bases from J; bases unmatched to any gene: 7. CDR3 length: 14 amino acids. CDR3 protein: CSATDRGRTYGYTF. The CDR3 region has the DNA TGCAGTGCTACGGACAGGGGACGAACCTATGGCTACACCTTC.

The chain joins TRBV30 to TRBJ2-1; D remains unclear. This CDR3 spans 14 amino acids. V was clipped by 4 bases and J by 0 bases, with 10 bases between them. CDR1 is GTSNPN and CDR2 is SVGIG in the germline V gene (reference sequence). In DNA, the CDR3 is TGTGCCTGGATCAGACCGAGCTCCTACAATGAGCAGTTCTTC. Translation: CAWIRPSSYNEQFF.

This clonotype appeared a single time. The CDR3 DNA is TGCAGTGCCAAGCCCTCCGACAGGGGTGATGGCTACACCTTC. Translated, it gives CSAKPSDRGDGYTF. The chain uses TRBV20-1 and TRBJ1-2; 8 bases are shared with TRBD1. The length of the CDR3 is 14 residues. Germline CDR1 is DFQATT and CDR2 is SNEGSKA (reference sequence). J was trimmed by 6 bases and V by 6 bases; bases with no gene match: 12.

This clonotype was counted between two and nine times. The chain has TRBV5-1 and TRBJ2-7; 7 bases match TRBD1. The V gene end was trimmed by 4 bases and the J gene end by 3 bases; junction bases not matched to a gene: 10. The CDR3 is 15 amino acids. Germline lookup yields CDR1 SGHRS and CDR2 YFSETQ. DNA of the CDR3: TGCGCCAGCAGCAACGGGGCAGGGGGTGTCTACGAGCAGTACTTC. Translated, it gives CASSNGAGGVYEQYF.

This clonotype was recorded a few times. This chain connects TRBV27 to TRBJ2-4; no firm D call. This CDR3 contains 16 residues. V lost 2 bases and J lost 0, with 11 bases in between. Germline V lookup: CDR1 MNHEY, CDR2 SMNVEV (reference sequence). Here the CDR3 DNA reads TGTGCCAGCAGTTTAAGGCGGCAGCTAGCCAAAAACATTCAGTACTTC. This codes for CASSLRRQLAKNIQYF.